What follows are 22 T cell receptor beta chains derived from one specimen sequenced in a study of T cells expressing NK-cell markers. TCRdb reanalyzed the 5' RACE reads and collapses them to one entry per CDR3 protein, without DNA. The sample includes 400,000 to 550,000 distinct CDR3 sequences. Sequencing input: blood T cells: a sorted CD56 or NKG2C T cell subset, CD4+ or CD8+ T cells, or bulk PBMC T cells (not recorded which). These receptor sequences come from a woman aged 18 to 75 in good health.

This chain's CDR3 is CASSLVLGSQPQHF. The chain employs TRBV7-2 and TRBJ1-5. Germline V CDR1 and CDR2: SGHTA, FQGNSA. The CDR3 has 14 amino acids.

The chain combines TRBV9 with TRBJ2-7. CDR3 size: 12 residues. Per the germline V gene, CDR1 is SGDLS and CDR2 is YYNGEE. This CDR3 reads CASSPSEKEQYF.

The chain combines TRBV4-3 with TRBJ2-5. CDR1 and CDR2 (germline): LGHNA, YSLEER. This CDR3 region has 16 residues. CDR3 sequence reads: CASSQAGLGIQETQYF.

The chain couples TRBV27 to TRBJ2-7; the D call from TCRdb, TRBD2, cannot be confirmed without DNA. Germline lookup yields CDR1 MNHEY and CDR2 SMNVEV (reference sequence). CDR3 length: 16 residues. The CDR3 sequence: CASSPTSGMSSYEQYF.

The CDR3: CASSGADRGLDEQFF. V usage is TRBV6-1 and J usage is TRBJ2-1; the D call from TCRdb, TRBD1, cannot be confirmed without DNA. Germline V CDR1 and CDR2: MNHNS, SASEGT. The CDR3 consists of 15 residues.

The V gene is TRBV7-3, the J gene TRBJ2-7; TCRdb's D call, TRBD1, is unchecked because there is no DNA. Germline V gives CDR1 SGHTA, CDR2 FQGTGA. The CDR3 has 13 amino acids. CDR3 loop: CASSDQTEYEQYF.

The chain recombines TRBV6-4 with TRBJ2-2. The germline CDR1 and CDR2 sequences are MRHNA and SNTAGT. This CDR3 is 14 amino acids long. CDR3 region: CASSDWSGAGELFF.

This chain links TRBV29-1 with TRBJ2-5; absent DNA, TCRdb's TRBD2 call cannot be checked. This CDR3 is 13 amino acids long. Looked up from germline, CDR1 is SQVTM and CDR2 is ANQGSEA. CDR3 amino acids: CSVTSERQETQYF. The full variable domain, its missing parts supplied by reference TRBV29-1 and TRBJ2-5, is SAVISQKPSRDICQRGTSLTIQCQVDSQVTMMFWYRQQPGQSLTLIATANQGSEATYESGFVIDKFPISRPNLTFSTLTVSNMSPEDSSIYLCSVTSERQETQYFGPGTRLLVL.

The V call is TRBV7-2, the J call TRBJ2-7; TCRdb picks TRBD2, but there is no DNA to check that call. Germline CDR1 is SGHTA and CDR2 is FQGNSA. The CDR3 consists of 16 residues. The CDR3 loop reads CASSLVGFRDSAEQYF.

The V call is TRBV4-2, the J call TRBJ1-1; TCRdb proposes TRBD1, but this gene call is untestable without DNA. The CDR3 is made up of 14 amino acids. CDR1 LGHNA and CDR2 YNFKEQ come from the germline V gene. CDR3: CASSGRGGRTEAFF.

The rearrangement uses TRBV4-3 and TRBJ2-5; TCRdb selects TRBD2, and the lack of DNA leaves this call unchecked. The CDR3 runs to 19 residues. Germline V CDR1 and CDR2: LGHNA, YSLEER. This CDR3 reads CASSHSLGSFFSSQETQYF.

The V and J genes are TRBV5-1 and TRBJ1-3. This CDR3 comprises 15 residues. The germline V gene has CDR1 SGHRS and CDR2 YFSETQ. CDR3 protein: CASSLTGTSGNTIYF.

The chain couples TRBV20-1 to TRBJ2-2; TCRdb designates TRBD2, a call that cannot be tested without DNA. Germline V gene lookup returns CDR1 DFQATT and CDR2 SNEGSKA (reference sequence). This CDR3 is 18 amino acids long. CDR3 protein: CSAPPGTSGRENTGELFF.

The chain links TRBV10-2 to TRBJ1-1; as DNA is missing, the TRBD1 call by TCRdb cannot be tested. Germline V gene lookup returns CDR1 WSHSY and CDR2 SAAADI. The CDR3 is 14 residues long. CDR3 region: CASSVLGAPAEAFF.

CDR3 sequence reads: CSGKGGNTEAFF. The rearrangement links TRBV29-1 to TRBJ1-1; TCRdb picks TRBD1, but there is no DNA to check that call. The V gene's germline CDR1 is SQVTM and CDR2 ANQGSEA. The CDR3 covers 12 residues. The entire variable domain, with the rest obtained from reference TRBV29-1 and TRBJ1-1, is as follows: SAVISQKPSRDICQRGTSLTIQCQVDSQVTMMFWYRQQPGQSLTLIATANQGSEATYESGFVIDKFPISRPNLTFSTLTVSNMSPEDSSIYLCSGKGGNTEAFFGQGTRLTVV.

CDR3 loop: CSATNLPNNYGYTF. This chain links TRBV20-1 with TRBJ1-2. CDR3 length: 14 residues. Per germline, CDR1 DFQATT and CDR2 SNEGSKA (reference sequence).

The chain employs TRBV18 and TRBJ2-7. The CDR3 has 15 amino acids. Germline loops: CDR1 KGHSH, CDR2 LQKENI. CDR3: CASSPPSQQASEQYF.

The genes are TRBV11-2 and TRBJ1-1; the TRBD1 assignment by TCRdb is unverifiable without DNA. Germline lookup yields CDR1 SGHAT and CDR2 FQNNGV. This CDR3 has 13 amino acids. This chain's CDR3 is CASSDRGLTEAFF.

This sequence joins TRBV20-1 and TRBJ2-1; the TRBD2 assignment by TCRdb is unverifiable without DNA. Germline lookup yields CDR1 DFQATT and CDR2 SNEGSKA (reference sequence). This CDR3 is built from 16 residues. CDR3 region: CSARSSGGASYNEQFF.

The rearrangement joins TRBV30 to TRBJ1-5; there is no DNA to check the TCRdb D call of TRBD1. The CDR3 sequence is 13 residues long. Germline values: CDR1 GTSNPN, CDR2 SVGIG (reference sequence). CDR3 protein: CAWATGGLQPQHF.

The chain carries TRBV7-2 and TRBJ2-3; TCRdb reports TRBD1, a call that lacks DNA to check it against. CDR1 is SGHTA, CDR2 FQGNSA, per germline. The CDR3 extends over 15 amino acids. CDR3 region: CASRVRGLPTDTQYF.

The chain employs TRBV7-9 and TRBJ2-1; TCRdb returns TRBD2, unconfirmable since there is no DNA. CDR3 length: 16 amino acids. Germline CDR1 reads SEHNR; CDR2 reads FQNEAQ (reference sequence). The CDR3 protein is CASSLVLAGAHGEQFF.